Here is one TCR beta chain with its context. No antigen is known for it. Those with chemo-refractory metastatic non-small-cell lung cancer were treated with focal radiation combined with CTLA-4 blockade using ipilimumab. The J segment lost 4 bases and the V segment lost 4 bases, leaving 10 bases of the junction unmatched. The CDR3 is 16 residues long. The germline gives CDR1 SGHRS, CDR2 YFSETQ. Sequencing used immunoSEQ multiplex PCR; TCRdb keeps in-frame clones, though not all of them. The sample comprises around 15,000 clones, approximately 76% of which are singletons, and 40% to 65% rests with the top ten. This sample was taken from a study of radiotherapy plus CTLA-4 blockade in lung cancer. Study-wide results and caveats: In blood, after radiotherapy plus ipilimumab, tumor-derived TCR clones expanded.

The source is a human donor with non-small cell lung cancer whose response to radiotherapy plus ipilimumab could not be evaluated. The sample in question was peripheral blood, obtained from a patient treated with radiotherapy plus ipilimumab. The chain carries TRBV5-1 and TRBJ2-5; TRBD1 matches at 10 bases. The CDR3 DNA reads as TGCGCCAGCAGCCAAAGCGCGGACAGGGGGAGAGAGACCCAGTACTTC. Translating gives CASSQSADRGRETQYF.